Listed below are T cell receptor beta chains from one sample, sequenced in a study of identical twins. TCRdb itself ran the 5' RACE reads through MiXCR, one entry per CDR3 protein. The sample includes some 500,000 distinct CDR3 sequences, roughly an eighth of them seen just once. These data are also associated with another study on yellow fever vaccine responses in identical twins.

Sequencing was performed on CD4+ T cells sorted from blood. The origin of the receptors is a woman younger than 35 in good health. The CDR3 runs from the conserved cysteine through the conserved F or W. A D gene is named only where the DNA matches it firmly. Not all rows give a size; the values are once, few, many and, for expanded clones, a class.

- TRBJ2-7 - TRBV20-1 CSAGTIAYEQYF TGCAGTGCTGGGACAATTGCCTACGAGCAGTACTTC
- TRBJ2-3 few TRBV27 CASSLKLGLGPEADTQYF TGTGCCAGCAGTTTAAAACTTGGCTTAGGACCTGAGGCAGATACGCAGTATTTT
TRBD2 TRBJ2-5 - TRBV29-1 CSARAGATEETQYF TGCAGCGCCCGAGCGGGGGCCACGGAAGAGACCCAGTACTTC
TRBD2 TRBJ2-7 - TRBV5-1 CASSFSAGTAYEQYF TGCGCCAGCAGCTTCTCAGCGGGGACCGCCTACGAGCAGTACTTC
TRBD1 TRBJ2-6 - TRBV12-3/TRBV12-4 CASSSVKNRDRVSLGANVLTF TGTGCCAGCAGTTCCGTTAAGAACCGGGACAGGGTCTCCCTCGGGGCCAACGTCCTGACTTTC
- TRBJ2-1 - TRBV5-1 CASSPIGGRVNNEQFF TGCGCCAGCAGCCCCATCGGCGGGCGAGTGAACAATGAGCAGTTCTTC
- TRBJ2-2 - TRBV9 CASSVVGNPGELFF TGTGCCAGCAGCGTAGTAGGGAATCCCGGGGAGCTGTTTTTT
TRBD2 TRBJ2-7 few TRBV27 CASRDRLALTYEQYF TGTGCCAGCAGGGACCGACTAGCGCTGACCTACGAGCAGTACTTC
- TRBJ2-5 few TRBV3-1 CASSQERRETQYF TGTGCCAGCAGCCAAGAAAGGCGAGAGACCCAGTACTTC
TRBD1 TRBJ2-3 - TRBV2 CASSTGVRSTTQYF TGTGCCAGCAGTACAGGGGTCCGATCGACTACGCAGTATTTT
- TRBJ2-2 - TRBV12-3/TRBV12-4 CASTLVGELFF TGTGCCAGCACACTTGTCGGGGAGCTGTTTTTT
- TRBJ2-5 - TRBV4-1 CASSQVGSGVRETQYF TGCGCCAGCAGCCAAGTGGGTTCAGGGGTACGGGAGACCCAGTACTTC
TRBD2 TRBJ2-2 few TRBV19 CASSMILAGADSTGELFF TGTGCCAGTAGTATGATACTAGCGGGAGCGGATAGCACCGGGGAGCTGTTTTTT
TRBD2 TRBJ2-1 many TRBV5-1 CASTGTRTYTRNEQFF TGCGCCAGTACAGGGACTAGGACTTACACGCGCAATGAGCAGTTCTTC
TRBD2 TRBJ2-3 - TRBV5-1 CASSYGTSPDTQYF TGCGCCAGCAGTTATGGGACTAGCCCAGATACGCAGTATTTT
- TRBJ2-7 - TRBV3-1 CASSRTPETYEQYF TGTGCCAGCAGCCGGACACCTGAAACCTACGAGCAGTACTTC
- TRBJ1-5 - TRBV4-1 CASSQIPWGGNQPQHF TGCGCCAGCAGCCAAATCCCCTGGGGGGGAAATCAGCCCCAGCATTTT
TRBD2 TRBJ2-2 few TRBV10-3 CAITQLAGGDTGELFF TGTGCCATCACCCAACTAGCGGGAGGGGACACCGGGGAGCTGTTTTTT
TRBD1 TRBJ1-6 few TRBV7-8 CASSPGTGSLGNSPLHF TGTGCCAGCAGCCCCGGGACAGGGAGTTTAGGGAATTCACCCCTCCACTTT
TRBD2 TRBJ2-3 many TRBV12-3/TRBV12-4 CASSLQAGTSTDTQYF TGTGCCAGCAGTCTCCAAGCGGGAACTAGCACAGATACGCAGTATTTT
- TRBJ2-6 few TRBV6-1 CASSESNSGANVLTF TGTGCCAGCAGTGAAAGCAACTCTGGGGCCAACGTCCTGACTTTC
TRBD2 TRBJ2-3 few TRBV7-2 CASSLGTSGENTQYF TGTGCCAGCAGCTTAGGGACTAGCGGAGAGAATACGCAGTATTTT
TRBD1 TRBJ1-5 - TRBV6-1 CASRDRKDQPQHF TGTGCCAGCAGGGACAGGAAGGATCAGCCCCAGCATTTT
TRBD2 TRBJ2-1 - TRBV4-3 CASSQSSGIYNEQFF TGCGCCAGCAGCCAATCTAGCGGGATTTATAATGAGCAGTTCTTC
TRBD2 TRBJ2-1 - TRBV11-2 CASSLVGTSGRSYNEQFF TGTGCCAGCAGCTTAGTTGGGACTAGCGGACGCTCCTACAATGAGCAGTTCTTC
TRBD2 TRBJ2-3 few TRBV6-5 CASSYTSTSGGVNTQYF TGTGCCAGCAGTTACACCTCGACTAGCGGGGGGGTTAATACGCAGTATTTT
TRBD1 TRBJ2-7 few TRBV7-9 CASSSWTGVSLEQYF TGTGCCAGCAGTTCTTGGACAGGGGTGAGCCTCGAGCAGTACTTC
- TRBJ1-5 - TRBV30 CAWSLLGAENQPQHF TGTGCCTGGAGTCTCCTTGGGGCAGAAAATCAGCCCCAGCATTTT
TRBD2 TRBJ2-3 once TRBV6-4 CASSASPGGRDTQYF TGTGCCAGCAGTGCCTCCCCGGGGGGGCGTGATACGCAGTATTTT
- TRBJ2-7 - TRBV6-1 CASTRDGGYEQYF TGTGCCAGCACCCGGGACGGAGGCTACGAGCAGTACTTC
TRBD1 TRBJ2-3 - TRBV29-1 CSSLRGRTDTQYF TGCAGCTCACTAAGGGGGCGTACAGATACGCAGTATTTT
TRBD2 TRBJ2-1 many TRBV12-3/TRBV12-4 CASSLRLAGSSYNEQFF TGTGCCAGCAGTTTACGACTAGCGGGGAGCTCCTACAATGAGCAGTTCTTC
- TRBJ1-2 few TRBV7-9 CASSPRGGTWYGYTF TGTGCCAGCAGCCCACGGGGGGGCACCTGGTATGGCTACACCTTC
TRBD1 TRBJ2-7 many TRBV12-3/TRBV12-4 CASSTTGADSREQYF TGTGCCAGCAGTACGACAGGGGCCGACTCCAGGGAGCAGTACTTC
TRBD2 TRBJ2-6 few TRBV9 CASSVGTSGGSPGANVLTF TGTGCCAGCAGCGTTGGGACTAGCGGGGGATCGCCTGGGGCCAACGTCCTGACTTTC
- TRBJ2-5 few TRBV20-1 CSAHPPRGLRETQYF TGCAGTGCCCACCCCCCCCGGGGGCTACGGGAGACCCAGTACTTC
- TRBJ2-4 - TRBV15 CATSRDFGAGNIQYF TGTGCCACCAGCAGAGATTTTGGTGCAGGAAACATTCAGTACTTC
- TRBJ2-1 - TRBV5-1 CAGSLPRGPAYNEQFF TGCGCCGGCAGCTTGCCTCGGGGGCCGGCCTACAATGAGCAGTTCTTC
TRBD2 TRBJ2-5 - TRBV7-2 CASSLTRLAGWETQYF TGTGCCAGCAGCTTAACCCGACTAGCGGGATGGGAGACCCAGTACTTC
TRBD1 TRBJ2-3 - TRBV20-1 CSAGVGTGSSDTQYF TGCAGTGCTGGGGTCGGGACAGGGTCTTCAGATACGCAGTATTTT
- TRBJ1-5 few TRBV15 CATSEDSLDQPQHF TGTGCCACCAGCGAAGACAGCTTAGATCAGCCCCAGCATTTT
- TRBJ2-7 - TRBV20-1 CSARRVGLTEQYF TGCAGTGCTAGAAGGGTAGGATTGACGGAGCAGTACTTC
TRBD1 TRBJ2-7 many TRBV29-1 CSVDSGGYEQYF TGCAGCGTTGACTCAGGGGGCTACGAGCAGTACTTC